One and the same sample provided the 8 T cell receptor beta chains below, sequenced in a study of shared clonotypes between healthy human individuals. Produced via immunoSEQ multiplex PCR; TCRdb's table is partial and in-frame only. The sample carries 1.4 million or so clones, roughly 98.5% recorded once. Sample: naive CD4+ T cells sorted from blood. Described subset: CD45RA+ positively selected. Receptors were obtained from a man aged 30-40 years in good health.

V and J are TRBV5-1 and TRBJ2-1, with a tentative D call TRBD1 (5 bases). The CDR3 loop spans 15 amino acids. V lost 5 bases and J 2 bases, leaving 14 bases between the germline ends. In germline, CDR1 is SGHRS, CDR2 YFSETQ. CDR3 region: CASRTQGVTYNEQFF. CDR3 DNA: TGCGCCAGCAGGACCCAGGGTGTAACCTACAATGAGCAGTTCTTC. The full variable domain, in which reference TRBV5-1 and TRBJ2-1 provide the parts outside the CDR3, is KAGVTQTPRYLIKTRGQQVTLSCSPISGHRSVSWYQQTPGQGLQFLFEYFSETQRNKGNFPGRFSGRQFSNSRSEMNVSTLELGDSALYLCASRTQGVTYNEQFFGPGTRLTVL.

The chain recombines TRBV6-5 with TRBJ1-2; the D gene is possibly TRBD1 (5 bases). V was clipped by 0 bases and J by 4 bases, with 9 bases between them. The CDR3 covers 14 residues. Germline assignment: CDR1 MNHEY and CDR2 SVGAGI. CDR3 bases: TGTGCCAGCAGTTACTCCACCGACAGCTATGGCTACACCTTC. The encoded protein is CASSYSTDSYGYTF.

The chain carries TRBV18 and TRBJ2-5; perhaps TRBD2 as D (6 bases). CDR1 and CDR2 (germline): KGHSH, LQKENI. Between the trimmed V and J ends, which lost 3 bases and 3 bases, there was a span of 14 bases. This CDR3 is 15 amino acids long. The CDR3 DNA reads as TGTGCCAGCTCACCTACGGGTTGGGAGGAAGAGACCCAGTACTTC. Translating it yields CASSPTGWEEETQYF.

Notes on this clone: The same CDR3 arises from other DNA sequences in this sample as well. The rearrangement uses TRBV5-6 and TRBJ1-2; the D is unclear. Germline CDR1 reads SGHDT; CDR2 reads YYEEEE. The germline V and J ends were trimmed by 0 bases and 8 bases, with 5 bases remaining between them. The CDR3 totals 11 residues. CDR3 sequence (DNA): TGTGCCAGCAGCTTGGGAGGCGGCTACACCTTC. This encodes CASSLGGGYTF.

This clone was observed a single time. The V and J genes are TRBV19 and TRBJ1-5; 9 nucleotides line up with TRBD1. The CDR3 contains 20 residues. J was trimmed by 0 bases and V by 4 bases; bases with no gene match: 16. Germline assignment: CDR1 LNHDA and CDR2 SQIVND (reference sequence). The CDR3 nucleotides read TGTGCCAGTAGTACCGGATTCGACAGGGGGGGCGTGGGTAGCAATCAGCCCCAGCATTTT. This codes for CASSTGFDRGGVGSNQPQHF. The full variable domain, completed using reference TRBV19 and TRBJ1-5, is DGGITQSPKYLFRKEGQNVTLSCEQNLNHDAMYWYRQDPGQGLRLIYYSQIVNDFQKGDIAEGYSVSREKKESFPLTVTSAQKNPTAFYLCASSTGFDRGGVGSNQPQHFGDGTRLSIL.

The V call is TRBV14, the J call TRBJ2-7, with D unclear. Germline loops: CDR1 SGHDN, CDR2 FVKESK. Trimming stripped 3 bases from V and 5 bases from J, with 8 bases between. This CDR3 region has 12 residues. The CDR3: CASSQYLNEQYF. The CDR3 nucleotides are TGTGCCAGCAGCCAGTACTTGAACGAGCAGTACTTC.

The chain is built from TRBV19 and TRBJ2-2; 7 nucleotides align to TRBD1. The trim removed 4 bases at V and 0 bases at J, leaving 2 bases unmatched. The germline CDR1 and CDR2 sequences are LNHDA and SQIVND (reference sequence). CDR3 length equals 15 residues. As DNA, the CDR3 is TGTGCCAGTAGTACCCAGGGGGCGAACACCGGGGAGCTGTTTTTT. This translates into CASSTQGANTGELFF.

J is TRBJ1-5 and V is TRBV19, with D maybe TRBD1 (5 bases). The CDR3 extends over 15 amino acids. V lost 3 bases, J lost 0 bases, and 9 bases lay in between. CDR1 is LNHDA, CDR2 SQIVND, per germline (reference sequence). This chain's CDR3 is CASSITGHSNQPQHF. The CDR3 bases are TGTGCCAGTAGTATTACCGGACATAGCAATCAGCCCCAGCATTTT.